The 8 T cell receptor beta chains below all came from one sample that was sequenced in a study of blood T cells in healthy people across ages. PCR was performed a second time for about 6 to 11 cycles using a sample-barcoded 5' primer and a J-beta primer mix. One entry per CDR3 protein, called by TCRdb with MiXCR from the 5' RACE reads. The repertoire holds around 1,700,000 distinct CDR3 sequences, 28% seen once, with less than 9.5% in the top ten. Input material: blood. The receptors were gathered from a woman aged 25 to 45 in good health.

A few counts support this clonotype. V usage is TRBV20-1 and J usage is TRBJ2-1, with TRBD2 as a possible D gene (6 bases). The germline V and J ends were trimmed by 1 base and 0 bases, with 10 bases remaining between them. The CDR3 contains 15 residues. The V gene's germline CDR1 is DFQATT and CDR2 SNEGSKA (reference sequence). CDR3 nucleotides: TGCAGTGCTAGAGTTGGGGGGAGCTCCTACAATGAGCAGTTCTTC. It encodes CSARVGGSSYNEQFF.

V and J are TRBV5-1 and TRBJ2-3; a possible D gene is TRBD2 (6 bases). Germline V CDR1 and CDR2: SGHRS, YFSETQ. The CDR3 loop spans 14 amino acids. The germline V and J ends were trimmed by 7 bases and 2 bases, with 14 bases remaining between them. The CDR3 nucleotides are TGCGCCAGCCGCCCGTGGAGGGACACAGATACGCAGTATTTT. Residues: CASRPWRDTDTQYF.

This clonotype was recorded at least ten times. The rearrangement joins TRBV10-3 to TRBJ2-7; no clear D gene. The length of the CDR3 is 16 residues. V was cut by 0 bases and J by 2 bases, with 14 bases left in between. Germline CDR1 and CDR2: ENHRY and SYGVKD. The CDR3 region has the DNA TGTGCCATCAGTGAGTCGGGCTCATCGATAACCTACGAGCAGTACTTC. It is translated as CAISESGSSITYEQYF.

Regarding this clonotype: A read error may explain this, as a much larger clone is one base away. V gene TRBV12-3 or TRBV12-4 combines with J gene TRBJ2-1; 10 nucleotides align to TRBD2. The CDR3 extends over 16 amino acids. This chain's CDR3 is CAGSLELAGTYNEQFF. The DNA for the CDR3 is TGTGCCGGCAGTTTAGAACTAGCGGGAACCTACAATGAGCAGTTCTTC.

The chain joins TRBV6-2 or TRBV6-3 to TRBJ2-3; D gene unclear. Looked up from germline, CDR1 is MNHEY and CDR2 is SVGEGT. Between the trimmed V and J ends, which lost 2 bases and 4 bases, there was a span of 10 bases. The CDR3 extends over 14 amino acids. The CDR3 region is CASSYLVSPDTQYF. DNA of the CDR3: TGTGCCAGCAGTTACCTAGTCAGTCCAGATACGCAGTATTTT.

As concerns this clonotype: Relative to the germline gene, one junction end is altered; a read error may explain this. This CDR3 is CASSSGHRDTEAFF. The CDR3 bases are TGTGCCAGCAGCTCCGGGCACCGAGACACCGAAGCTTTCTTT. The chain couples TRBV11-1 to TRBJ1-1; D remains unclear. The CDR3 spans 14 residues. Germline lookup yields CDR1 SGHAT and CDR2 FQDESV (reference sequence).

The genes are TRBV12-3 or TRBV12-4 and TRBJ1-4; maybe TRBD1 (5 bases). V lost 3 bases to trimming and J lost 5 bases, with 10 bases between them. This CDR3 is built from 14 residues. The CDR3 loop is CASSFWDSNEKLFF. The CDR3 bases are TGTGCCAGCAGTTTTTGGGACTCGAATGAAAAACTGTTTTTT.

This clonotype was detected only a few times. V and J are TRBV4-2 and TRBJ2-1, with TRBD2 identical over 10 bases. The CDR3 sequence is 16 residues long. The germline CDR1 and CDR2 sequences are LGHNA and YNFKEQ. The V gene end was trimmed by 1 base and the J gene end by 3 bases; junction bases not matched to a gene: 3. The CDR3 reads CASSQATSGLYNEQFF. The CDR3 bases are TGTGCCAGCAGCCAAGCGACTAGCGGGCTCTACAATGAGCAGTTCTTC.